Below, one TCR beta chain is given with its context. This clonotype was observed a few times. Its antigen remains unidentified. No base-level quality is on record; no much larger clone is a single base apart. CDR1 is given as MNHEY and CDR2 as SMNVEV, both from the germline V gene (reference sequence). V loses 5 bases of germline sequence and J loses 10 bases, and the interval between the two ends is 14 bases. CDR3 length: 13 amino acids, cysteine to phenylalanine. This entry keeps only the CDR3 DNA: 39 bases, framed from base 1. TCR alpha and beta chain libraries were amplified separately from the second PCR step onward. The CMV status of each donor was determined by measuring IFNgamma production from CD4+ T cells after fresh PBMCs had been stimulated overnight with CMV viral lysate. Miltenyi beads were used first to positively select CD4 T cells, and CD8 T cells were then positively selected from the CD4-negative fraction. After staining for CD3, CD4, CD8, CD45RA, CD27 and a live/dead dye, cells were sorted on a BD Aria II into four subsets based on CD45RA and CD27. Blood came from three healthy volunteers, each fractionated into CD4 and CD8 T cells and then into four differentiation subsets. Approximately 0.13 L of peripheral blood was drawn per donor, and PBMC were isolated by Ficoll-Paque PLUS density-gradient centrifugation. Sorted cells were lysed in RLT buffer, and RNA was extracted with a Qiagen RNeasy kit and stored at -80°C.

This sample was taken from a study of naive and memory T cell subsets (dated 2017 in TCRdb). With regard to the full study: An open-source, UMI-based TCR alpha and beta sequencing pipeline was applied to sorted naive and memory peripheral blood T cell subsets. Complete agreement was observed between the functional CMV T cell responses and the IgG serology results. RNA was DNase-treated and reverse transcribed with TCR constant-region primers, mostly using SuperScript III.

Receptor amplification or capture employed UMI-ligation and nested PCR. The beta constant-region primer was an equimolar mix of two oligonucleotides covering both TRBC1 and TRBC2. Four rounds of PCR were used to amplify ligated cDNA, with nested alpha and beta constant-region primers being used together with the SP2 primer. A single-stranded oligonucleotide bearing the SP2 primer plus a 12-nucleotide UMI was ligated onto the 3' end of the cDNA by T4 RNA ligase 1. The ligation reaction was incubated at 16°C for roughly 19-25 hours. PCR2 was usually performed as a SYBR Green qPCR and halted at a preset threshold so that over-amplification would not occur. Every purification after the first one was done using Agencourt AMPure XP magnetic beads. Libraries were quantified by Qubit and checked on a TapeStation, where a main peak was expected near 650 bp. Sequencing of the pooled libraries was done on an Illumina MiSeq using v2 2x251 paired-end kits, which typically yielded 1-2 million reads per sample. Libraries were pooled at about 4.3 nM per sample, and roughly 5-8% PhiX was added to improve cluster recognition. Processing in the source paper ran as follows. Decombinator assigned V and J genes to Demultiplexor-processed FASTQ reads by tag matching, allowing a single base-pair mismatch. Collapsinator relied on UMIs to fix sequencing errors as well as frequency errors caused by PCR heterogeneity. CDR3Translator translated TCRs and extracted CDR3s from the conserved cysteine to the FGXG phenylalanine, flagging non-productive sequences. Gini, Shannon entropy and inverse Simpson indices were calculated on repertoires subsampled to equal numbers of UMI-defined TCRs. Power-law fits to clonotype abundance distributions were performed by maximum likelihood within the linear range. On one naive CD8 sample, the pipeline and MIGEC gave similar UMI counts, unique TCR numbers and clonal distributions. In one analysis, naive TCRs also found in any memory subset of the same donor were removed from the naive repertoire. A set of several thousand CMV-associated CDR3 sequences, compiled from VDJdb and a published dataset, was used to search the repertoires. TCRdb cleaned the public reads at Q25 with fastp, built clones with MiXCR and kept in-frame beta chains. Each entry merges the rows of one CDR3 protein and shows their most common DNA and genes. In this record, the V and J calls reflect TCRdb's handling and not the investigators' own analysis. Present in this sample are around 100,000 distinct CDR3 sequences, about 15% of which were seen just once. Of the sample, 2.5% to 3.5% falls within the top ten clones.

Results and caveats for the whole study, not just this receptor: After error correction, over 90% of naive TCR sequences appeared only once, giving much steeper abundance distributions than memory subsets. A few larger clonotypes were present in naive repertoires, particularly the CD8 repertoires, and these clonotypes were possibly memory cells re-expressing CD45RA. RNA-based TCR counts may be affected by expression changes linked to T cell activation and differentiation. No ground truth was available to validate the repertoire findings for the naive and memory subsets. In both CD4 and CD8 cells, a rise in Gini index and a fall in Shannon and inverse Simpson diversity were observed from naive through CM, EM and EMRA. Single alpha or beta chain sequences, rather than paired alpha/beta receptors, were used to define clonotypes. TCR abundance followed a power law whose exponent differed between naive and memory subsets but was consistent across the three individuals.

Recombination connected TRBV27 to TRBJ1-4, with no confidently assigned D gene. Sequences were obtained from naive CD8+ T cells from blood. Explained via the paper, the cell subset or site label denotes: naive T cells, CD45RA high CD27+. The receptor was isolated from a human donor in good health. The encoded CDR3 is CASSPSRRGKLFF. The DNA reads TGTGCCAGCAGTCCCAGCAGGCGGGGAAAACTGTTTTTT.